This TCR beta chain was profiled in a study of blood T cell repertoires in COVID-19 (dated by TCRdb to the early 2020s). With respect to the entire study: Samples covering the acute and convalescent phases of COVID-19 were provided by collaborators in the United States, Italy and Spain. The material from the prospective study consisted of cDNA or gDNA derived from T cells, B-cell-depleted T cells, or PBMCs. A de-identified subject ID, COVID-19 status, age in years and sex were almost always included in the sample metadata. Samples were obtained from the ongoing ImmuneRACE study (first 160 participants) and from approximately 1,200 subjects provided by 6 global collaborators. Subjects who had been exposed to COVID-19, were actively infected with it, or had recovered from it provided the deeply sampled blood TCRbeta repertoires that made up the dataset. Where available, HLA class I and class II types were obtained from metadata supplied by the sample provider rather than from assay-based typing. A freely available public database, intended as a resource for researchers studying the immune response to SARS-CoV-2, is where the repertoires were released. What the authors observed across the whole study: How much clinical and demographic metadata was included differed by source and by participant, and the metadata was provided uncurated.

Remarks on this clone: Its antigen specificity is not known. No much larger clone exists at a distance of one base, and base qualities are not known.

The immunoSEQ Assay, a bias-controlled multiplex PCR, was used to amplify TCRbeta CDR3 regions from genomic DNA. On the authors' methods: The number of nucleated cells in each sample was estimated by amplification of reference gene primers within the assay. Sequence reads were collapsed and filtered to measure the absolute abundance of every unique TCRbeta CDR3 rearrangement. For each sample, productive Simpson clonality was calculated as the square root of Simpson's diversity index over productive rearrangements. The table comes from immuneACCESS by way of TCRdb, which keeps in-frame sequences with V and J called. Part of the clones is missing from these tables; in studies checked, under half for an unresolved V gene and the rest for unknown reasons. V and J calls plus clone size are reproduced from that table; the DNA served to infer D and trimming. Across this sample there are 250,000 to 400,000 clones, with about 91% seen only once. The top ten clones comprise 1.5% to 2% of the sample.

The CDR3 starts with the cysteine, ends with the phenylalanine, and has 14 residues. Just the 42-base CDR3 DNA is kept, in frame starting at base 1. For this chain, trimming is 3 bases at the V end and 4 bases at the J end, and the number of junction bases without a gene match is 1. Per the germline V gene, SGHRS is the CDR1 and YFSETQ is the CDR2. One collaborating source in Seattle enrolled patients while the patients were actively infected and followed the patients over time throughout the course of disease. The collaborating institutions used their own protocols to collect whole blood in K2EDTA tubes. For TCRbeta analysis, collaborators shipped samples in one of three forms: frozen whole blood, isolated PBMCs, or DNA extracted from either of those sample types.

Sequencing was performed on peripheral blood. The chain employs TRBV5-1 and TRBJ2-2; 9 bases in the middle match TRBD2. The receptor's source is a woman in her thirties with COVID-19, enrolled during active disease. The nucleotide sequence is given as TGCGCCAGCAGCTGGGGACTAGCCACCGGGGAGCTGTTTTTT. It specifies CASSWGLATGELFF.